The present entry profiles one T cell receptor (beta chain) with its context. Sequencing used immunoSEQ multiplex PCR; TCRdb keeps in-frame clones, though not all of them. The data hold some 130,000 clones, with about 85% observed a single time. This sample was included in a study of control samples from healthy donors and cancer patients. The V gene end was trimmed by 2 bases and the J gene end by 2 bases; junction bases not matched to a gene: 8. This CDR3 is built from 17 residues. In germline, CDR1 is SEHNR, CDR2 FQNEAQ (reference sequence). The chain joins TRBV7-9 to TRBJ2-1; 8 nucleotides line up with TRBD2. The specimen sequenced was blood. The TCR originated in a young woman in good health. CDR3 protein: CASSLRGKREPYNEQFF. As DNA, the CDR3 is TGTGCCAGCAGCTTAAGGGGGAAGCGGGAGCCCTACAATGAGCAGTTCTTC.